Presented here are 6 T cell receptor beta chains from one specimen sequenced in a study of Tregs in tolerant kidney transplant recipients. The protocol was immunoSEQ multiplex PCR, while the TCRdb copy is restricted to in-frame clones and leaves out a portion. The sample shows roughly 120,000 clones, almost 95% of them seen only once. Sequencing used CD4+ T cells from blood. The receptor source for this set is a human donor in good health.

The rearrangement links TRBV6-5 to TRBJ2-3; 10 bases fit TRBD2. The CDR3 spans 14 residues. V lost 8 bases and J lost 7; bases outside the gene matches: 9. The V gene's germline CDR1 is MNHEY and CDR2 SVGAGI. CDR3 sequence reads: CASRSGGGGNTQYF. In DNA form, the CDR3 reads TGTGCCAGCCGGAGCGGGGGGGGCGGGAATACGCAGTATTTT.

CDR3 coding DNA: TGTGCCAGCAGCCAAGATTTGCCTGGAGAAGCTTTCTTT. It encodes CASSQDLPGEAFF. The J gene is TRBJ1-1, the V gene TRBV14; D ambiguous. The CDR3 is made up of 13 amino acids. Trimming shortened V by 0 bases and J by 8 bases, and 10 bases separated the two germline ends. Looked up from germline, CDR1 is SGHDN and CDR2 is FVKESK.

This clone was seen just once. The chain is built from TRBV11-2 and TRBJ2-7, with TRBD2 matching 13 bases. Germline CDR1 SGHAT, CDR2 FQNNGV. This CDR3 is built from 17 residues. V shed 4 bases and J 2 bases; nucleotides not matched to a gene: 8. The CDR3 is CASSSRTSGRVTYEQYF. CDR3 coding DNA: TGTGCCAGCAGCTCTAGGACTAGCGGGAGAGTTACCTACGAGCAGTACTTC.

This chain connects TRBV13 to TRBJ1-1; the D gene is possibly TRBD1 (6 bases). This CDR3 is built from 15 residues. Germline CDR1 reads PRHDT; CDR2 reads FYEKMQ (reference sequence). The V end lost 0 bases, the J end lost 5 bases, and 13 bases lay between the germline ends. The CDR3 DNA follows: TGTGCCAGCAGCTTAGGCGGACAGAGTAGGACTGAAGCTTTCTTT. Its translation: CASSLGGQSRTEAFF.

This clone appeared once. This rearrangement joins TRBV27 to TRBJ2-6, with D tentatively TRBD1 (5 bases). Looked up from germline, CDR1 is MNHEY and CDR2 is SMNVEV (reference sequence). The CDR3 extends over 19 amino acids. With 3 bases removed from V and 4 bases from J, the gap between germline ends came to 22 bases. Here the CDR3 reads CASSFWMAGRTAGANVLTF. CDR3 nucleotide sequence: TGTGCCAGCAGTTTTTGGATGGCAGGGCGTACTGCCGGGGCCAACGTCCTGACTTTC.

CDR3 in amino acids: CASLRRAGGTEAFF. In nucleotides, the CDR3 is TGTGCCAGCCTACGGAGGGCAGGGGGTACTGAAGCTTTCTTT. V is TRBV6-6 and J is TRBJ1-1, with TRBD1 matching over 7 bases. CDR3 length: 14 residues. V was pared by 8 bases and J by 5 bases, with 11 bases of the junction left unmatched. Germline V gene sequence: CDR1 MNHNY, CDR2 SVGAGI (reference sequence).